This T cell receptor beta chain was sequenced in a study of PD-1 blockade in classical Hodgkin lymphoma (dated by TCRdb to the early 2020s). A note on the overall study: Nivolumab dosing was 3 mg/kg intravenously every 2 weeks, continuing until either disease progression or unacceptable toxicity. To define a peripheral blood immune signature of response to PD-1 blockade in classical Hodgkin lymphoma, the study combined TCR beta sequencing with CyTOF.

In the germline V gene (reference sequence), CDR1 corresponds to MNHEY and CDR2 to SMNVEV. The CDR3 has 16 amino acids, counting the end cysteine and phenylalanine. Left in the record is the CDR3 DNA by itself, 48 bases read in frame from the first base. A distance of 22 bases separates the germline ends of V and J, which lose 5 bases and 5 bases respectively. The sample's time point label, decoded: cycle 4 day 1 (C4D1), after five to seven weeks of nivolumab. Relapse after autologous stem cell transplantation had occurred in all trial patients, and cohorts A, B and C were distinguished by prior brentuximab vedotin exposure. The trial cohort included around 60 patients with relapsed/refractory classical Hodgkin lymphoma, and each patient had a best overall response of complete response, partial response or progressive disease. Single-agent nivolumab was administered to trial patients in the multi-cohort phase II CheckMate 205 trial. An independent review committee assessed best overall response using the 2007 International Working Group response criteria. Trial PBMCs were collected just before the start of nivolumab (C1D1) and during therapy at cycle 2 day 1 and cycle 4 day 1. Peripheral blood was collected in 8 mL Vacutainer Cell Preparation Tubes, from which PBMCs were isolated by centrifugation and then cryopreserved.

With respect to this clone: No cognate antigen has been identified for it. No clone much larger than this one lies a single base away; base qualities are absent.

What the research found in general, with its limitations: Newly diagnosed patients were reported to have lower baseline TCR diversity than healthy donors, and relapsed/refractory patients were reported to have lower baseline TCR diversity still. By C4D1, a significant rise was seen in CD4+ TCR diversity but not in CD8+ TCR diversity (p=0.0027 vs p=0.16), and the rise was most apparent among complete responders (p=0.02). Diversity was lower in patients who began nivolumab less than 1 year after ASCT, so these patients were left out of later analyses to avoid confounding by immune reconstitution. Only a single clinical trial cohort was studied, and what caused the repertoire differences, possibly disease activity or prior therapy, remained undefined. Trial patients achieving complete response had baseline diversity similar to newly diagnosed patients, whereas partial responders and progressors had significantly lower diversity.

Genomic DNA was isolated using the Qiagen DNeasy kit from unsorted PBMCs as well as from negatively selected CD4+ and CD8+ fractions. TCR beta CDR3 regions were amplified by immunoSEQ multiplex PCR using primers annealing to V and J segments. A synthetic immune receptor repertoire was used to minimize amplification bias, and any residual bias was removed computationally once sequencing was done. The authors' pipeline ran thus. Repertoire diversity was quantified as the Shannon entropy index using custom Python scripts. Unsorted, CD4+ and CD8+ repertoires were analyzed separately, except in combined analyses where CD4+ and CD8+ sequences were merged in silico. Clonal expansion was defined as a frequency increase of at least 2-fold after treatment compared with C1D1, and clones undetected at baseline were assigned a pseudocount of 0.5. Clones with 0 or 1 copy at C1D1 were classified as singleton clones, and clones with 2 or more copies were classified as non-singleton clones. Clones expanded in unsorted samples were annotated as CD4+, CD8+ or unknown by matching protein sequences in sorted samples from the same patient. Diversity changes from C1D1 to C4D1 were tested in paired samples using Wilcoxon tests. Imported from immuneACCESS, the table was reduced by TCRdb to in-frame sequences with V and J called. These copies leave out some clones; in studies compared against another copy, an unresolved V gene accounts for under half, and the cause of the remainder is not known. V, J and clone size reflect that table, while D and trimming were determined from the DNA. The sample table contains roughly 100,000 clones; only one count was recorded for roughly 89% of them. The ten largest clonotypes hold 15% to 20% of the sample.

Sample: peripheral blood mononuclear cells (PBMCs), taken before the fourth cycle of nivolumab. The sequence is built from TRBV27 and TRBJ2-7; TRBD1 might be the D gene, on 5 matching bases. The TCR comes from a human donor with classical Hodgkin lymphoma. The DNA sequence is TGTGCCAGCAGTCCGCCCTGGACCGCAAGGGGCCACGAGCAGTACTTC. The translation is CASSPPWTARGHEQYF.